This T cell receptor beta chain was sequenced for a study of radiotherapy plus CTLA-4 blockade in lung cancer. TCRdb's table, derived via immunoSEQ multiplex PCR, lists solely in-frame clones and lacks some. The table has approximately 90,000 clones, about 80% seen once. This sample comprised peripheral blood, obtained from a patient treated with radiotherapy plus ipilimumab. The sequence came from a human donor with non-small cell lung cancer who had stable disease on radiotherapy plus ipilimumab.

The CDR3 DNA reads TGTGCCACCGATCCCCGCCGGGCGGATCAGCCCCAGCATTTT. Its translation is CATDPRRADQPQHF. The chain joins TRBV19 to TRBJ1-5; D unresolved. The CDR3 is 14 residues long. CDR1 is LNHDA, CDR2 SQIVND, per germline (reference sequence). Trimming removed 10 bases at V and 5 bases at J, with 18 bases between.